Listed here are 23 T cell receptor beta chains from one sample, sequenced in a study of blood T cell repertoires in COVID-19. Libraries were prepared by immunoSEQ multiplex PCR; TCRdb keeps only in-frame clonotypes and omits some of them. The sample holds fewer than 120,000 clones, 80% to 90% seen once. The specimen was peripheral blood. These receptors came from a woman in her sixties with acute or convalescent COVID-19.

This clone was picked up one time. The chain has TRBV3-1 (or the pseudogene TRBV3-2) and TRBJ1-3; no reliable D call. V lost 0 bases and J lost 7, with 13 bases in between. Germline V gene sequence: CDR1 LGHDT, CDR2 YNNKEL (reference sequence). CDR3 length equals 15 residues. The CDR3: CASSQDRESGNTIYF. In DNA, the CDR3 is TGTGCCAGCAGCCAAGATCGGGAGTCCGGGAACACCATATATTTT.

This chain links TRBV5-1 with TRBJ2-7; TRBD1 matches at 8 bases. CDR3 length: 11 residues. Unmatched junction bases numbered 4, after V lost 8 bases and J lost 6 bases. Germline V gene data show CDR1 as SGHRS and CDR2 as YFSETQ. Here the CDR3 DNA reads TGCGCCAGTCATGGACAGGGCGAGCAGTACTTC. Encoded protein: CASHGQGEQYF.

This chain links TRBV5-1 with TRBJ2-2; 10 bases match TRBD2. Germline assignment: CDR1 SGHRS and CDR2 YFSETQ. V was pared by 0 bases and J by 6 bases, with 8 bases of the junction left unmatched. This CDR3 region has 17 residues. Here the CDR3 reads CASSLAGLARGAGELFF. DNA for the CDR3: TGCGCCAGCAGCTTGGCGGGACTAGCGAGAGGGGCCGGGGAGCTGTTTTTT.

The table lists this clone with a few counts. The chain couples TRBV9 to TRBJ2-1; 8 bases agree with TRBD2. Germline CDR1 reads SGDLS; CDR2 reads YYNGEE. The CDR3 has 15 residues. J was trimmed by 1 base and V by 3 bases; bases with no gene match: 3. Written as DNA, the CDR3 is TGTGCCAGCAGCGAAGCGGGGGATTCCTACAATGAGCAGTTCTTC. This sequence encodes CASSEAGDSYNEQFF.

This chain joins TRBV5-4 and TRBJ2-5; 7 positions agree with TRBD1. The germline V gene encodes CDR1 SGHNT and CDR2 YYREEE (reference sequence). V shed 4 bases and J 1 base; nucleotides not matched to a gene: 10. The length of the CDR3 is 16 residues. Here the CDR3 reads CASSQGFGTAQETQYF. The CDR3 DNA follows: TGTGCCAGCAGCCAGGGGTTCGGGACAGCCCAAGAGACCCAGTACTTC.

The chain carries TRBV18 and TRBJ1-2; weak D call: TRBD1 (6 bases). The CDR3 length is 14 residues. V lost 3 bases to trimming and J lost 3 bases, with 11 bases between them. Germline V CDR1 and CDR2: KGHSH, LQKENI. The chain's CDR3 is CASSPGGADYGYTF. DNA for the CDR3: TGTGCCAGCTCACCGGGGGGGGCTGACTATGGCTACACCTTC.

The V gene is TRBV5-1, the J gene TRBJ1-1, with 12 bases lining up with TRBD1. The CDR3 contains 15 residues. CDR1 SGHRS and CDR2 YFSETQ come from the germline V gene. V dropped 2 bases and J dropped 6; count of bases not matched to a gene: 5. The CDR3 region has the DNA TGCGCCAGCAGCTTCCACGGGACAGGGGGCTCTGAAGCTTTCTTT. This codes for CASSFHGTGGSEAFF.

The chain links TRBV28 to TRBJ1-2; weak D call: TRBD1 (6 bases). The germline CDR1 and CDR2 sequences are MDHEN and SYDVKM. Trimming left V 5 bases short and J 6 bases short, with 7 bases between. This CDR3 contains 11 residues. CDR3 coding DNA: TGTGCCAGCAGTGAGGGGGATGGCTACACCTTC. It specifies CASSEGDGYTF.

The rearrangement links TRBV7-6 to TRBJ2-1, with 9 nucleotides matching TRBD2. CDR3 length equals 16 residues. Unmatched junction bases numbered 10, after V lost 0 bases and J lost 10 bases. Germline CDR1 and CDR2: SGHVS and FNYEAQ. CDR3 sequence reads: CASSLAQRGVFEEQFF. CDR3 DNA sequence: TGTGCCAGCAGCTTAGCGCAGCGGGGGGTGTTTGAGGAGCAGTTCTTC. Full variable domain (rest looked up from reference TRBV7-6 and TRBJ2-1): GAGVSQSPRYKVTKRGQDVALRCDPISGHVSLYWYRQALGQGPEFLTYFNYEAQQDKSGLPNDRFSAERPEGSISTLTIQRTEQRDSAMYRCASSLAQRGVFEEQFFGPGTRLTVL.

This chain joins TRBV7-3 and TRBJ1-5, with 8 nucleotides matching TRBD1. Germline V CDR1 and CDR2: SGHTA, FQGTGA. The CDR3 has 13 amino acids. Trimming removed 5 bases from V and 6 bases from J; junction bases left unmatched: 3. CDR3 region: CASSLDRGQPQHF. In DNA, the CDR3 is TGTGCCAGCAGCCTAGACAGGGGTCAGCCCCAGCATTTT.

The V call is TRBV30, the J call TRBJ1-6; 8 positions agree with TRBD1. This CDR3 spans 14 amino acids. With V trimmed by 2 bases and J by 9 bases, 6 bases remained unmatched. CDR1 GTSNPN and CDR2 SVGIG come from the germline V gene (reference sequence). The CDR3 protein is CAWSKGTGGSPLHF. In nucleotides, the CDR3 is TGTGCCTGGAGTAAAGGAACAGGGGGTTCACCCCTCCACTTT. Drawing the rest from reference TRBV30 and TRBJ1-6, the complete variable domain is SQTIHQWPATLVQPVGSPLSLECTVEGTSNPNLYWYRQAAGRGLQLLFYSVGIGQISSEVPQNLSASRPQDRQFILSSKKLLLSDSGFYLCAWSKGTGGSPLHFGNGTRLTVT.

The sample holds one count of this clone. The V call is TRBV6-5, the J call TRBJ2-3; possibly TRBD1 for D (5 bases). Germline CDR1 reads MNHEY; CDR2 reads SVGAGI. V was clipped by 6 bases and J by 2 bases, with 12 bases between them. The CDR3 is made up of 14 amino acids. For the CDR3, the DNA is TGTGCCAGCAGAAAGACACAGGACACAGATACGCAGTATTTT. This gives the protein CASRKTQDTDTQYF.

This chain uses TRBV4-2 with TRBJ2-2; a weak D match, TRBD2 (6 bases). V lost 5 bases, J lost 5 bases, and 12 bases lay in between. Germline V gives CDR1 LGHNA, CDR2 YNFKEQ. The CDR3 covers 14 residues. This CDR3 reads CASSRGRGTGELFF. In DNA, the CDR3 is TGTGCCAGCAGCAGAGGCCGGGGGACCGGGGAGCTGTTTTTT.

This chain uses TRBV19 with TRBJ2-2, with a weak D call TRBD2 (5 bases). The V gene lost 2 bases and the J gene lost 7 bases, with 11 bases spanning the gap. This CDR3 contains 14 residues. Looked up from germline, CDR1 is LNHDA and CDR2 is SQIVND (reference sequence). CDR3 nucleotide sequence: TGTGCCAGTAGTATATCAGGCCGGGGCGGGGAGCTGTTTTTT. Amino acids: CASSISGRGGELFF.

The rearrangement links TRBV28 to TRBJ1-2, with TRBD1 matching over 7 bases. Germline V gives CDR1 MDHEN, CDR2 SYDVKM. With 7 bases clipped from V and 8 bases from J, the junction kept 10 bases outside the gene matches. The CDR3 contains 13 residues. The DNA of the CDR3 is TGTGCCAGCACCTCGGGACAGATTGGAGGCTACACCTTC. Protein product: CASTSGQIGGYTF.

The CDR3 DNA reads TGTGCCACCAATGCCGCCCTCCAGGTGAACTCTGGGGCCAACGTCCTGACTTTC. As protein: CATNAALQVNSGANVLTF. The V call is TRBV15, the J call TRBJ2-6; no clear D gene. The germline V gene has CDR1 LNHNV and CDR2 YYDKDF (reference sequence). V shed 7 bases and J shed 0 bases, with 19 bases lying between them. The CDR3 has 18 residues.

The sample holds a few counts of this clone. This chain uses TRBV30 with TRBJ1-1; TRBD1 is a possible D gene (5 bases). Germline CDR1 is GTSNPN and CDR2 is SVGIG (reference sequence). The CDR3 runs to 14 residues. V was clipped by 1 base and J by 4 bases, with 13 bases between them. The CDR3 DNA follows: TGTGCCTGGAGTGCCGGGGGACTGGGCACTGAAGCTTTCTTT. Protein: CAWSAGGLGTEAFF.

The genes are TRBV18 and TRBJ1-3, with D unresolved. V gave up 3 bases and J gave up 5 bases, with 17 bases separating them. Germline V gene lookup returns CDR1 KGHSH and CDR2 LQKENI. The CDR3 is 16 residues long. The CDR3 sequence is CASSPATAASRNTIYF. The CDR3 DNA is TGTGCCAGCTCACCCGCGACGGCGGCCTCGAGAAACACCATATATTTT.

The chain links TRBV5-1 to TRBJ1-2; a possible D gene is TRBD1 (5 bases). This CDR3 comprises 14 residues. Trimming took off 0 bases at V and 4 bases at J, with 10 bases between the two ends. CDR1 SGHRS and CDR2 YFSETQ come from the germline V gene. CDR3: CASSLAGSGYGYTF. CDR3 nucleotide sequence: TGCGCCAGCAGCTTGGCAGGGTCCGGCTATGGCTACACCTTC.

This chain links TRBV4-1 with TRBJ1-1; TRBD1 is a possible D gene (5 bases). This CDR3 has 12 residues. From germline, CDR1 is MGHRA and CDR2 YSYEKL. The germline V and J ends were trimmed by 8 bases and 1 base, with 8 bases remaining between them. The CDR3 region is CASLRENTEAFF. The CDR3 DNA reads TGCGCCAGCCTCAGGGAGAACACTGAAGCTTTCTTT.

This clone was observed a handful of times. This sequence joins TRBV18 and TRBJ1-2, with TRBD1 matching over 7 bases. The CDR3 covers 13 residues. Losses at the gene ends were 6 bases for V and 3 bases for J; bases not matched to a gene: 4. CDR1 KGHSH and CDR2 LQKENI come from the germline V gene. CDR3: CASSSGQDYGYTF. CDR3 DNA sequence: TGTGCCAGCTCGTCCGGACAGGACTATGGCTACACCTTC.

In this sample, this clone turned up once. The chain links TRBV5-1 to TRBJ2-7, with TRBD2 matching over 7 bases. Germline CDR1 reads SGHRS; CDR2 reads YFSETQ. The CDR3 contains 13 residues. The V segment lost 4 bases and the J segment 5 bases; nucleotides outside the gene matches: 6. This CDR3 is CASSPLALDEQYF. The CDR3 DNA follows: TGCGCCAGCAGCCCACTAGCGCTGGACGAGCAGTACTTC. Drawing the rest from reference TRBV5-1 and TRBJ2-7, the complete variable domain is KAGVTQTPRYLIKTRGQQVTLSCSPISGHRSVSWYQQTPGQGLQFLFEYFSETQRNKGNFPGRFSGRQFSNSRSEMNVSTLELGDSALYLCASSPLALDEQYFGPGTRLTVT.

CDR3 amino acids: CASSPWGGASTDTQYF. In nucleotides, the CDR3 is TGTGCCAGCAGCCCCTGGGGGGGAGCTAGCACAGATACGCAGTATTTT. This chain uses TRBV7-2 with TRBJ2-3, with 7 bases identical to TRBD2. This CDR3 is built from 16 residues. The V gene end was trimmed by 5 bases and the J gene end by 0 bases; junction bases not matched to a gene: 8. From germline, CDR1 is SGHTA and CDR2 FQGNSA.